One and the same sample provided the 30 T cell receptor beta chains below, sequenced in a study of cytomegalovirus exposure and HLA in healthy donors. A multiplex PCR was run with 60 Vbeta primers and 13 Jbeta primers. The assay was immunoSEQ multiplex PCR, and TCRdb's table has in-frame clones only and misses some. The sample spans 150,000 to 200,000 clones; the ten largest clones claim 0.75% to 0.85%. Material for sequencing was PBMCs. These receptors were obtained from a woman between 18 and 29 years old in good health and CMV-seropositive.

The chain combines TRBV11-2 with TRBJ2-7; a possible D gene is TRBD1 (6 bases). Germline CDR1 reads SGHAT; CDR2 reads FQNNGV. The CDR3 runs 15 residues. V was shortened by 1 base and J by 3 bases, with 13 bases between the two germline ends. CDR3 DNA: TGTGCCAGCAGCTTAGGCCACACAGGGCTCTACGAGCAGTACTTC. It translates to CASSLGHTGLYEQYF.

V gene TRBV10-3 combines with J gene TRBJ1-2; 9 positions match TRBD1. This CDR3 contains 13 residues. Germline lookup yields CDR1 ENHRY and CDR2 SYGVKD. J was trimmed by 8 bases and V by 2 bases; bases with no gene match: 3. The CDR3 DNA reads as TGTGCCATCAGTGAGGACAGGGGGACCGGCTACACCTTC. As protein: CAISEDRGTGYTF.

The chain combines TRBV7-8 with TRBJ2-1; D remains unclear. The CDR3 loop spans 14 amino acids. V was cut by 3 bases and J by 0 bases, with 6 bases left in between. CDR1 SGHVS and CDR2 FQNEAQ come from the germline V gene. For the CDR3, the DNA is TGTGCCAGCAGCTTTCTAAGCTCCTACAATGAGCAGTTCTTC. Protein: CASSFLSSYNEQFF.

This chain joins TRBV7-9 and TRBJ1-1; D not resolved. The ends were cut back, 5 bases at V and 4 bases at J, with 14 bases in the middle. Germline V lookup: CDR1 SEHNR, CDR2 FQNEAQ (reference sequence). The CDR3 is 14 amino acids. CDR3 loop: CASSPLRGSTEAFF. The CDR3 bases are TGTGCCAGCAGCCCACTGCGAGGGTCCACTGAAGCTTTCTTT.

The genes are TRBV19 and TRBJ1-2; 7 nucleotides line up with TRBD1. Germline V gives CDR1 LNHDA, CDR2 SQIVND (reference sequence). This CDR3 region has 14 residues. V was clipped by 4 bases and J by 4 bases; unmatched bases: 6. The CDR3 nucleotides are TGTGCCAGTAGTAACAGGGACAGTTTCTATGGCTACACCTTC. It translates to CASSNRDSFYGYTF.

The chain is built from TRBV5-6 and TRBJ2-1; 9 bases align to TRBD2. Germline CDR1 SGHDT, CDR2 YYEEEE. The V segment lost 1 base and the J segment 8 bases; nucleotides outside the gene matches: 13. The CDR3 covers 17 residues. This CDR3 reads CASSLRVAGDMVDEQFF. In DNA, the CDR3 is TGTGCCAGCAGCTTGAGGGTAGCGGGAGATATGGTGGATGAGCAGTTCTTC.

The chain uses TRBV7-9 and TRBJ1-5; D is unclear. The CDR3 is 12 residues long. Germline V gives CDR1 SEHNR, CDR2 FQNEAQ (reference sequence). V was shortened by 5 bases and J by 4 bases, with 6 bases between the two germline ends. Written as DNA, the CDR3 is TGTGCCAGCAGCCCCCTAAATCAGCCCCAGCATTTT. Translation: CASSPLNQPQHF.

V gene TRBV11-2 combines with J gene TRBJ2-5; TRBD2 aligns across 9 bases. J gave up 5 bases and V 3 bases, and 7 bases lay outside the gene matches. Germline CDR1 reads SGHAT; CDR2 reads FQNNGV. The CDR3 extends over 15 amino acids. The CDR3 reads CASSFGGGAWETQYF. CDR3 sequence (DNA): TGTGCCAGCAGCTTTGGCGGGGGGGCCTGGGAGACCCAGTACTTC.

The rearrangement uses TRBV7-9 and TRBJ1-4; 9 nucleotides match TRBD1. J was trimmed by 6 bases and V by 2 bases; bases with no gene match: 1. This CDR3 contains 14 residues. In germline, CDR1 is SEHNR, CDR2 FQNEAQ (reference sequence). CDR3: CASSLRQGDEKLFF. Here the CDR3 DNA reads TGTGCCAGCAGCTTACGACAGGGGGATGAAAAACTGTTTTTT.

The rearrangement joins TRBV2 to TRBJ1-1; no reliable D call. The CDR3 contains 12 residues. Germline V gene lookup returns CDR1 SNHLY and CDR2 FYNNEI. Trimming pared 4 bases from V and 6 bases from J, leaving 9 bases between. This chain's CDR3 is CASSVSRAEAFF. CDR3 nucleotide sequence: TGTGCCAGCAGTGTCAGTCGGGCTGAAGCTTTCTTT. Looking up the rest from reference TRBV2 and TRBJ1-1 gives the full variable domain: EPEVTQTPSHQVTQMGQEVILRCVPISNHLYFYWYRQILGQKVEFLVSFYNNEISEKSEIFDDQFSVERPDGSNFTLKIRSTKLEDSAMYFCASSVSRAEAFFGQGTRLTVV.

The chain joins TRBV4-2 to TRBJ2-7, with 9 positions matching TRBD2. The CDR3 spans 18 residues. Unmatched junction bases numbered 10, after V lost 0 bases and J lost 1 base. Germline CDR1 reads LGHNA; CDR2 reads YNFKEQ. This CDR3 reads CASSQERLGGRVSYEQYF. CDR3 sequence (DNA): TGTGCCAGCAGCCAAGAAAGGCTCGGCGGGAGGGTTTCCTACGAGCAGTACTTC.

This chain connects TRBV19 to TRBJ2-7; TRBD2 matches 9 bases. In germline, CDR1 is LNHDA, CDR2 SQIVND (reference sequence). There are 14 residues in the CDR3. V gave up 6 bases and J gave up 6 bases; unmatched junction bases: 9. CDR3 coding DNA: TGTGCCAGTAGGGGGATAGCGGGAGCAGGCGAGCAGTACTTC. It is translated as CASRGIAGAGEQYF. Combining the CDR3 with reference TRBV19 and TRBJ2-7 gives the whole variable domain DGGITQSPKYLFRKEGQNVTLSCEQNLNHDAMYWYRQDPGQGLRLIYYSQIVNDFQKGDIAEGYSVSREKKESFPLTVTSAQKNPTAFYLCASRGIAGAGEQYFGPGTRLTVT.

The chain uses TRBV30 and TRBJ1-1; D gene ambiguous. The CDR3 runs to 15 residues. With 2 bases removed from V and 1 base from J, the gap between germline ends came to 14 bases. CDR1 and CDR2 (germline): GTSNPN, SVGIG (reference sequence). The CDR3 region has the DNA TGTGCCTGGAGTCACCTACCCCAGGCGAACACTGAAGCTTTCTTT. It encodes CAWSHLPQANTEAFF.

This CDR3 reads CASTTPGAGGNEKLFF. The CDR3 coding sequence is TGTGCCAGCACCACCCCCGGCGCGGGCGGTAATGAAAAACTGTTTTTT. The chain employs TRBV7-9 and TRBJ1-4; D not certain. The germline CDR1 and CDR2 sequences are SEHNR and FQNEAQ (reference sequence). The ends were cut back, 7 bases at V and 4 bases at J, with 19 bases in the middle. This CDR3 has 16 amino acids.

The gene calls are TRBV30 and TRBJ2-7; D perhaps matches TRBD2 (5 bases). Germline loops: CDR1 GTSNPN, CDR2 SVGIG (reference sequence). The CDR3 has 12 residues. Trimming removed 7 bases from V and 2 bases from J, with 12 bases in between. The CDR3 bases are TGTGCCTCGACCGGGGAGACCTACGAGCAGTACTTC. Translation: CASTGETYEQYF.

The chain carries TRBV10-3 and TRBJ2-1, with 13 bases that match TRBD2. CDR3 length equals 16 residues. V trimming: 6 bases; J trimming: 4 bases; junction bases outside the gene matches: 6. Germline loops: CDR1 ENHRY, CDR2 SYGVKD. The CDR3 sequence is CAISQRTSGGYNEQFF. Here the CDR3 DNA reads TGTGCCATCAGCCAAAGGACTAGCGGGGGTTACAATGAGCAGTTCTTC.

The CDR3 sequence is CASSLSRGLHSYEQYF. CDR3 DNA: TGTGCCAGCTCACTATCCAGGGGGCTCCACTCCTACGAGCAGTACTTC. The chain has TRBV18 and TRBJ2-7, with 8 bases identical to TRBD1. The CDR3 has 16 residues. Germline V gene sequence: CDR1 KGHSH, CDR2 LQKENI. V lost 4 bases, J lost 0 bases, and 8 bases stayed unmatched.

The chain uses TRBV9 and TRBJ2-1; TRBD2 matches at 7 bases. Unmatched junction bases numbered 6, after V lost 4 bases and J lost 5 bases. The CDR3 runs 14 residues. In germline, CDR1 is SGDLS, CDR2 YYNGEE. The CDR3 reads CASSSWGGDNEQFF. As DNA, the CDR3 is TGTGCCAGCAGCTCCTGGGGGGGTGACAATGAGCAGTTCTTC.

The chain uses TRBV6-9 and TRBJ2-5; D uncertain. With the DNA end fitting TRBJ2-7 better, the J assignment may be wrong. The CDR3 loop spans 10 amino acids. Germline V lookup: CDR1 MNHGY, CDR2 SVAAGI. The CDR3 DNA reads TGTGCCAGCAGTTATTGCGAGCAGTACTTC. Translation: CASSYCEQYF.

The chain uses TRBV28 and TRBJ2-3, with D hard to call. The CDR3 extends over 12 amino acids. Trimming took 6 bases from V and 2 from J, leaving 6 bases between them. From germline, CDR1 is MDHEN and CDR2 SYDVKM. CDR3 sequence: CASSPFTDTQYF. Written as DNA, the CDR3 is TGTGCCAGCAGCCCCTTCACAGATACGCAGTATTTT.

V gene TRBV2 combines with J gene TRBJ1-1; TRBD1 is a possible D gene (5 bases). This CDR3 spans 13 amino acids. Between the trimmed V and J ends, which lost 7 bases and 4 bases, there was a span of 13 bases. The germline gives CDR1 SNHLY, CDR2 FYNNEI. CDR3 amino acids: CASTQGSSTEAFF. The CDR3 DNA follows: TGTGCCAGCACTCAGGGATCGTCCACTGAAGCTTTCTTT.

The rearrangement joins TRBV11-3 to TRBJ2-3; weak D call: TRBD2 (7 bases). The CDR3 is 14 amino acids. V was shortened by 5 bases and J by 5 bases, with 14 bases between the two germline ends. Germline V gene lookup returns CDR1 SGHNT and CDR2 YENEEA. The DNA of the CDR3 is TGTGCCAGCAGCAGAAGGGGGGGAGGAGATACGCAGTATTTT. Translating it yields CASSRRGGGDTQYF. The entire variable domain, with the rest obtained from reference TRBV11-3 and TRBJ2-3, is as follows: EAGVVQSPRYKIIEKKQPVAFWCNPISGHNTLYWYLQNLGQGPELLIRYENEEAVDDSQLPKDRFSAERLKGVDSTLKIQPAELGDSAVYLCASSRRGGGDTQYFGPGTRLTVL.

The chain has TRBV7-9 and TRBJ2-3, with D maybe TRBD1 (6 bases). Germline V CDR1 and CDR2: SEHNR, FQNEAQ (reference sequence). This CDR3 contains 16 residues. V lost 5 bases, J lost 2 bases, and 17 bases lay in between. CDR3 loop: CASSTRGSPITDTQYF. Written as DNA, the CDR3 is TGTGCCAGCAGCACCAGGGGAAGTCCTATCACAGATACGCAGTATTTT.

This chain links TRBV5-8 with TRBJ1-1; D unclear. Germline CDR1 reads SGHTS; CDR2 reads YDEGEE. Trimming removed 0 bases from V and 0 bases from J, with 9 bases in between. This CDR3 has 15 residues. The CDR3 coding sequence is TGTGCCAGCAGCTTGGCCCCAGCGATGAACACTGAAGCTTTCTTT. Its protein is CASSLAPAMNTEAFF.

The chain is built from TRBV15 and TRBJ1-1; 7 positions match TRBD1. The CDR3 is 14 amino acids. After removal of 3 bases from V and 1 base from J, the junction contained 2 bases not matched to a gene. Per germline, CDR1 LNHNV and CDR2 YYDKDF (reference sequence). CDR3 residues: CATSRDRRNTEAFF. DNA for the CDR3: TGTGCCACCAGCAGGGACAGGCGGAACACTGAAGCTTTCTTT.

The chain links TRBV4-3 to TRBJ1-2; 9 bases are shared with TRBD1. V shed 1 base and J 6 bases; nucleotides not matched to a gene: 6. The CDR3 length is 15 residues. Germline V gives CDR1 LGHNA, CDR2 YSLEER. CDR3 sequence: CASSQVDRGLDGYTF. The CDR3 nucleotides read TGCGCCAGCAGCCAAGTAGACAGGGGGTTAGATGGCTACACCTTC.

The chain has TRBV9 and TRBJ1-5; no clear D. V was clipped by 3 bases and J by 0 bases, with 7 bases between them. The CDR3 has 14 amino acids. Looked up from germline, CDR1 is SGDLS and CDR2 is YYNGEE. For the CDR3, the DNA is TGTGCCAGCAGCGCGATCTATAGCAATCAGCCCCAGCATTTT. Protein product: CASSAIYSNQPQHF.

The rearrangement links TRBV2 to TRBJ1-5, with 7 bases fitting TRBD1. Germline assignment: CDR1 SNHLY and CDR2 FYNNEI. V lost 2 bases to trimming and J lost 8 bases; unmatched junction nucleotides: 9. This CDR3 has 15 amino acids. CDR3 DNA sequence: TGTGCCAGCAGTGAAAGTAGGAGGGGGCGTGAGCCCCAGCATTTT. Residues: CASSESRRGREPQHF.

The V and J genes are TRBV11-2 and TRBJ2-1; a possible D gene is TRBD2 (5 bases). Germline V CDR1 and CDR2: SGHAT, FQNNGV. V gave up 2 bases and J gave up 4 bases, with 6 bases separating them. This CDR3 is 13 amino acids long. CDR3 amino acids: CASSLSGYNEQFF. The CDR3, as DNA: TGTGCCAGCAGCTTATCGGGATACAATGAGCAGTTCTTC. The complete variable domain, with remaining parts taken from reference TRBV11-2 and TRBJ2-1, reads EAGVAQSPRYKIIEKRQSVAFWCNPISGHATLYWYQQILGQGPKLLIQFQNNGVVDDSQLPKDRFSAERLKGVDSTLKIQPAKLEDSAVYLCASSLSGYNEQFFGPGTRLTVL.

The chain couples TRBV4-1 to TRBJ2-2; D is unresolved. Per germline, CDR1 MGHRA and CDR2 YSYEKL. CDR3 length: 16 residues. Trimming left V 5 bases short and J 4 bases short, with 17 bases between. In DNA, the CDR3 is TGCGCCAGCAGCTACGCGAGCGCCCCGGGCACCGGGGAGCTGTTTTTT. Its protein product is CASSYASAPGTGELFF.